A selection of T cell receptor beta chains follows, all from one sample in a study of shared clonotypes between healthy human individuals. Libraries were prepared by immunoSEQ multiplex PCR; TCRdb keeps only in-frame clonotypes and omits some of them. The data hold over a million clones, with 75% to 80% observed a single time. The source material was memory CD4+ T cells from PBMCs. The receptors were sampled from a man between 18 and 29 years old in good health. Some clones in this sample may be carry-over from other donors' samples. Each CDR3 is given with its conserved first and last residue. Each record gives: D gene, clone size, J gene, V gene, CDR3 DNA, CDR3 protein. A D gene is named only where the DNA matches it firmly. The size field is filled for only some rows; it gives once, few, many or a size class.

TRBD2,-,TRBJ2-1,TRBV7-3,TGTGCCAGCAGCTCGGGACTAGCGAGCAATGAGCAGTTCTTC,CASSSGLASNEQFF
TRBD2,-,TRBJ2-3,TRBV7-2,TGTGCCAGCAGCTTTCCTAGCGGTAGCACAGATACGCAGTATTTT,CASSFPSGSTDTQYF
-,-,TRBJ2-3,TRBV5-5,TGTGCCAGCAGCTTGGGAACTAGCACAGATACGCAGTATTTT,CASSLGTSTDTQYF
-,-,TRBJ1-2,TRBV2,TGTGCCAGCAGTTACTCGACAGACCACTATAACTATGGCTACACCTTC,CASSYSTDHYNYGYTF
-,-,TRBJ1-1,TRBV2,TGTGCCAGCAATCGGGGTCCTGAAGCTTTCTTT,CASNRGPEAFF
TRBD2,-,TRBJ2-7,TRBV6-5,TGTGCCAGCAGAGAAACGGGACTAGCGGGATACGAGCAGTACTTC,CASRETGLAGYEQYF
-,-,TRBJ1-1,TRBV9,TGTGCCAGCAGCAGGACGGCGAACACTGAAGCTTTCTTT,CASSRTANTEAFF
-,few,TRBJ2-1,TRBV5-4,TGTGCCAGCAGCGACTCACTAGCAAAGCAGTTCTTC,CASSDSLAKQFF
TRBD1,-,TRBJ1-2,TRBV4-1,TGCGCCAGCAGCCCAGGGGGAGCCTATGGCTACACCTTC,CASSPGGAYGYTF
-,-,TRBJ2-7,TRBV6-6,TGTGCCAGTAGAAGCTCTAACTACGAGCAGTACTTC,CASRSSNYEQYF
-,-,TRBJ2-1,TRBV7-8,TGTGCCAGCCGGAGGGACTCCTACAATGAGCAGTTCTTC,CASRRDSYNEQFF
-,once,TRBJ2-7,TRBV10-3,TGTGCCATCAGTGAGCCTTCGGGCAGGGCCGACTACGAGCAGTACTTC,CAISEPSGRADYEQYF
-,-,TRBJ2-4,TRBV30,TGTGCCTGGGCCCATTTTTCCCTCGGAAAAAACATTCAGTACTTC,CAWAHFSLGKNIQYF
TRBD1,-,TRBJ2-7,TRBV6-5,TGTGCCAGCAGTTCCCGGGACAGGGAGGACTACGAGCAGTACTTC,CASSSRDREDYEQYF
TRBD1,-,TRBJ1-2,TRBV5-1,TGCGCCAGCAGCTTGAACGGACAGGGGGCCTATGGCTACACCTTC,CASSLNGQGAYGYTF
-,-,TRBJ1-2,TRBV5-1,TGCGCCAGCAGCCCTTTTTCGTACGGGCCGGGTGGCTACACCTTC,CASSPFSYGPGGYTF
-,-,TRBJ1-5,TRBV10-3,TGTGCCATCCGGGAAGACACTCGCCGTCAGCCCCAGCATTTT,CAIREDTRRQPQHF
-,-,TRBJ1-1,TRBV10-3,TGTGCCATCAGTGAGTTGGGGGGCTCGACTGAAGCTTTCTTT,CAISELGGSTEAFF
-,few,TRBJ1-3,TRBV5-8,TGTGCCAGCAGCCTACGCAGGGGCTCTGGAAACACCATATATTTT,CASSLRRGSGNTIYF
-,-,TRBJ1-4,TRBV2,TGTGCCACACACGAGATTGGGGGAATTGAAAAACTGTTTTTT,CATHEIGGIEKLFF
-,few,TRBJ1-2,TRBV19,TGTGCCACTTCCAGCCGGTCGACAAAGCGGAACTATGGCTACACCTTC,CATSSRSTKRNYGYTF
TRBD1,few,TRBJ1-1,TRBV10-3,TGTGCCACCAGCGACAGGGGGAACACTGAAGCTTTCTTT,CATSDRGNTEAFF
-,-,TRBJ2-7,TRBV19,TGTGCCAGTAGTAGGGAGACCTATCTGGGGGAGCAGTACTTC,CASSRETYLGEQYF
-,-,TRBJ1-5,TRBV4-2,TGTGCCAGCAGCCAGTCGACGGGAGCTGGCGATCAGCCCCAGCATTTT,CASSQSTGAGDQPQHF
-,-,TRBJ2-1,TRBV29-1,TGCAGCGTTATCCCCTGGGGGGCAAGCTCCTACAATGAGCAGTTCTTC,CSVIPWGASSYNEQFF
TRBD1,-,TRBJ2-2,TRBV10-2,TGCGCCAGCAAAGGGACAGGACAGAACACCGGGGAGCTGTTTTTT,CASKGTGQNTGELFF
TRBD1,-,TRBJ1-2,TRBV18,TGTGCCAGCTCAGCAGGGGGAAGCAACTATGGCTACACCTTC,CASSAGGSNYGYTF
-,many,TRBJ2-5,TRBV30,TGTGCCTGGAGCGGGGGCAGGTACCAAGAGACCCAGTACTTC,CAWSGGRYQETQYF
-,few,TRBJ1-2,TRBV12-5,TGTGCTAGTGGTTTGCCAGGGGAGAAGGGCTACACCTTC,CASGLPGEKGYTF
-,once,TRBJ1-5,TRBV28,TGTGCCAGCAGTGAAATGGCAGTTAGCAATCAGCCCCAGCATTTT,CASSEMAVSNQPQHF